This entry describes one T cell receptor (beta chain). Antigen unknown. The CDR3 loop spans 12 amino acids. V was trimmed by 4 bases and J by 3 bases, leaving 8 bases between them. Germline assignment: CDR1 SGHNT and CDR2 YYREEE (reference sequence). The entry originates in a study of shared clonotypes between healthy human individuals. Assay used: immunoSEQ multiplex PCR; TCRdb lists only in-frame clones, some missing. The data contain around 2.5 million clones, more than 85% of them seen just once; the ten biggest clones take up around 0.4%. General study findings and limits: Shared clonotypes across all four donors exceeded non-shared ones in generation probability.

Sequenced sample: naive CD4+ T cells from PBMCs. Described subset: CD45RA+ positively selected. The gene calls are TRBV5-4 and TRBJ2-7; the D gene is possibly TRBD2 (5 bases). This clonotype was obtained from a man aged 18 to 30 in good health. Some clones in this sample may be carry-over from other donors' samples. The CDR3 sequence: CASSPGLYEQYF. CDR3 nucleotides: TGTGCCAGCAGCCCAGGACTCTACGAGCAGTACTTC.